These 16 T cell receptor beta chains were sequenced from one sample in a study of OX40 agonist ivuxolimab in advanced cancers. Sequencing used immunoSEQ multiplex PCR; TCRdb keeps in-frame clones, though not all of them. The sample records 50,000 to 60,000 clones, roughly 90% being singletons. Sequenced material: CD4+ or CD8+ T cells sorted from blood, taken in a trial of the OX40 agonist ivuxolimab. Receptors were obtained from an adult with an advanced solid tumor such as melanoma, head and neck, liver or kidney cancer.

This chain links TRBV11-3 with TRBJ1-3, with D possibly TRBD1 on 6 matching bases. Between the trimmed V and J ends, which lost 3 bases and 4 bases, there was a span of 13 bases. The CDR3 has 15 amino acids. Germline CDR1 is SGHNT and CDR2 is YENEEA. The CDR3 loop reads CASSFPRGLGNTIYF. CDR3 bases: TGTGCCAGCAGCTTTCCGCGGGGGCTCGGAAACACCATATATTTT.

The gene calls are TRBV27 and TRBJ2-4, with D possibly being TRBD2 (6 bases). Germline V gene data show CDR1 as MNHEY and CDR2 as SMNVEV (reference sequence). V was clipped by 6 bases and J by 5 bases, with 11 bases between them. The CDR3 loop spans 13 amino acids. In DNA, the CDR3 is TGTGCCAGCAGACGACTAGGGGAAAACATTCAGTACTTC. Its translation is CASRRLGENIQYF.

The chain is built from TRBV29-1 and TRBJ1-2, with D perhaps TRBD1 (6 bases). Trimming left V 4 bases short and J 3 bases short, with 15 bases between. The germline V gene has CDR1 SQVTM and CDR2 ANQGSEA. This CDR3 spans 14 amino acids. The CDR3 loop reads CSVVAPGADYGYTF. The CDR3 nucleotides are TGCAGCGTTGTGGCCCCAGGGGCGGACTATGGCTACACCTTC.

This chain joins TRBV19 and TRBJ2-7, with a weak D call TRBD2 (5 bases). Germline-derived CDR1 and CDR2 are LNHDA and SQIVND (reference sequence). Trimming pared 4 bases from V and 2 bases from J, leaving 15 bases between. The length of the CDR3 is 15 residues. CDR3 amino acids: CASSTRGPGPYEQYF. The CDR3 coding sequence is TGTGCCAGTAGTACCCGCGGGCCCGGACCCTACGAGCAGTACTTC.

This chain connects TRBV6-1 to TRBJ2-7; possible D gene TRBD1, 5 bases. The CDR3 covers 15 residues. V was pared by 6 bases and J by 7 bases, with 22 bases between. Germline lookup yields CDR1 MNHNS and CDR2 SASEGT. CDR3 in amino acids: CASSRQSGNEREQYF. In DNA, the CDR3 is TGTGCCAGCAGCCGACAGTCCGGTAACGAACGGGAGCAGTACTTC.

Note on this clone: Compared with germline, one end of the junction differs, possibly owing to a read error. This sample also contains other DNA sequences that code for the same CDR3. The chain couples TRBV6-1 to TRBJ1-5; unclear D gene. Germline loops: CDR1 MNHNS, CDR2 SASEGT. This CDR3 contains 14 residues. The CDR3 nucleotides read TGTGCCAGCGGCAAGGACGGTATCAATCAACCCCAGCATTTT. Its translation is CASGKDGINQPQHF.

This chain connects TRBV13 to TRBJ1-4; the match to TRBD1 covers 8 bases. V gave up 5 bases and J gave up 8 bases; unmatched junction bases: 7. Germline-derived CDR1 and CDR2 are PRHDT and FYEKMQ (reference sequence). The CDR3 sequence is 14 residues long. The CDR3 loop is CASSLGQAWEKLFF. The CDR3 region has the DNA TGTGCCAGCAGCCTGGGACAGGCTTGGGAAAAACTGTTTTTT.

V and J are TRBV27 and TRBJ1-3; 9 bases agree with TRBD1. Trimming cost V 5 bases and J 6 bases; bases outside gene matches: 8. The CDR3 sequence is 15 residues long. Germline V lookup: CDR1 MNHEY, CDR2 SMNVEV (reference sequence). As DNA, the CDR3 is TGTGCCAGCAGTCCCCTGGGACAGGGCAAAAACACCATATATTTT. Translated: CASSPLGQGKNTIYF.

The chain combines TRBV28 with TRBJ1-1; no reliable D call. The germline CDR1 and CDR2 sequences are MDHEN and SYDVKM. The CDR3 covers 15 residues. Trimming removed 6 bases from V and 5 bases from J, with 19 bases in between. The CDR3 nucleotides are TGTGCCAGCAGCCGGGCCGGCGGAAGGCGGACTGAAGCTTTCTTT. As protein: CASSRAGGRRTEAFF.

The chain has TRBV6-1 and TRBJ1-2; D ambiguous. The CDR3 length is 12 residues. V was cut by 10 bases and J by 3 bases, with 12 bases left in between. Germline CDR1 is MNHNS and CDR2 is SASEGT. DNA for the CDR3: TGTGCCACCCGGGCCATGGACTATGGCTACACCTTC. This sequence encodes CATRAMDYGYTF.

This chain uses TRBV2 with TRBJ2-2; TRBD2 matches 13 bases. CDR3 size: 16 residues. The junction had 8 bases not matched to a gene; V was cut back by 6 bases and J by 7 bases. Germline-derived CDR1 and CDR2 are SNHLY and FYNNEI. This CDR3 reads CASRELAGGPNGELFF. The CDR3 nucleotides read TGTGCCAGCAGGGAACTAGCGGGGGGGCCTAACGGGGAGCTGTTTTTT.

This chain links TRBV6-6 with TRBJ1-2, with TRBD1 identical over 9 bases. The CDR3 runs to 14 residues. The trim removed 2 bases at V and 7 bases at J, leaving 5 bases unmatched. The germline CDR1 and CDR2 sequences are MNHNY and SVGAGI (reference sequence). In DNA form, the CDR3 reads TGTGCCAGCAGTTACGCGGACAGGGGCTCTGGCTACACCTTC. It codes for CASSYADRGSGYTF.

This chain joins TRBV18 and TRBJ2-5, with D tentatively TRBD1 (6 bases). Germline CDR1 reads KGHSH; CDR2 reads LQKENI. V lost 3 bases, J lost 4 bases, and 15 bases lay in between. The CDR3 has 15 amino acids. CDR3 coding DNA: TGTGCCAGCTCACCCAACAGGGAGAGGGGAGAGACCCAGTACTTC. Translating it yields CASSPNRERGETQYF.

This clone is a singleton in its sample. J is TRBJ2-5 and V is TRBV7-2; 11 bases fit TRBD2. Germline V gene data show CDR1 as SGHTA and CDR2 as FQGNSA. The CDR3 length is 14 residues. The V gene end was trimmed by 5 bases and the J gene end by 4 bases; junction bases not matched to a gene: 3. CDR3 in amino acids: CASSVGLAGETQYF. The CDR3 coding sequence is TGTGCCAGCAGCGTCGGACTAGCGGGAGAGACCCAGTACTTC.

The chain recombines TRBV14 with TRBJ1-2; 11 nucleotides agree with TRBD1. Germline V CDR1 and CDR2: SGHDN, FVKESK. V was clipped by 4 bases and J by 4 bases; unmatched bases: 8. The length of the CDR3 is 16 residues. CDR3 amino acids: CASSPGQGAGGYGYTF. DNA for the CDR3: TGTGCCAGCAGCCCCGGACAGGGGGCTGGAGGCTATGGCTACACCTTC. Full variable domain (rest looked up from reference TRBV14 and TRBJ1-2): EAGVTQFPSHSVIEKGQTVTLRCDPISGHDNLYWYRRVMGKEIKFLLHFVKESKQDESGMPNNRFLAERTGGTYSTLKVQPAELEDSGVYFCASSPGQGAGGYGYTFGSGTRLTVV.

The chain is built from TRBV7-8 and TRBJ1-4, with TRBD1 as a possible D gene (5 bases). The V gene's germline CDR1 is SGHVS and CDR2 FQNEAQ. The CDR3 is made up of 15 amino acids. Trimming pared 5 bases from V and 5 bases from J, leaving 15 bases between. Here the CDR3 reads CASSAGHLLNEKLFF. DNA for the CDR3: TGTGCCAGCAGCGCCGGACACTTATTAAATGAAAAACTGTTTTTT.